This T cell receptor (beta chain) comes out of a study of blood T cell repertoires in COVID-19. Germline V lookup: CDR1 SGHRS, CDR2 YFSETQ. The CDR3 is made up of 16 amino acids. Trimming took off 0 bases at V and 1 base at J, with 12 bases between the two ends. This clone was seen only once. The data were produced by immunoSEQ multiplex PCR, yet TCRdb's version contains in-frame clones alone and is incomplete. Among about 130,000 clones listed, over 75% were seen once. The chain recombines TRBV5-1 with TRBJ2-3, with D possibly being TRBD1 (5 bases). This clonotype originated in a woman older than 75 with acute or convalescent COVID-19. The sample comprised peripheral blood. The CDR3 region is CASSLAAGIGTDTQYF. The CDR3 nucleotides are TGCGCCAGCAGCTTGGCCGCAGGGATCGGCACAGATACGCAGTATTTT.